This T cell receptor beta chain was observed in a study of a mutant IDH1 vaccine in newly diagnosed glioma. For the study at large: It was radiotherapy, temozolomide, or both that patients received previously, with most receiving both.

The CDR3 runs to 17 residues. With V trimmed by 5 bases and J by 9 bases, 18 bases remained unmatched. The V gene's germline CDR1 is SEHNR and CDR2 FQNEAQ (reference sequence). Comments on this clone: The antigen remains unidentified.

Time point noted: week 11, during vaccination. A 20-mer mutant IDH1 peptide at 300 ug was injected subcutaneously with topical imiquimod. This table comes from immunoSEQ multiplex PCR, and its TCRdb copy is limited to in-frame clones, with some not included. The sample lists under 150,000 clones; roughly 88% were seen once. Sequenced here: PBMCs, sampled from a glioma patient whose treatment included an IDH1 peptide vaccine. This sequence originates from a woman between 45 and 65 years old with glioma. This rearrangement joins TRBV7-9 to TRBJ2-1; 8 nucleotides line up with TRBD2. The CDR3 DNA reads TGTGCCAGCAGCCCCCTCCTGGGGGGCGGGAGGAGGGCTGAGCAGTTCTTC. This translates into CASSPLLGGGRRAEQFF. Based on the CDR3 plus reference TRBV7-9 and TRBJ2-1, the full variable domain is DTGVSQNPRHKITKRGQNVTFRCDPISEHNRLYWYRQTLGQGPEFLTYFQNEAQLEKSRLLSDRFSAERPKGSFSTLEIQRTEQGDSAMYLCASSPLLGGGRRAEQFFGPGTRLTVL.